The 3 T cell receptor beta chains below all came from one sample that was sequenced in a study of blood T cell repertoires in COVID-19. Measured with immunoSEQ multiplex PCR; TCRdb has only the in-frame clones, and not every one. Of about 240,000 clones listed, roughly four fifths are singletons. Sequences were obtained from peripheral blood. The source of these receptors is a woman at least 80 years old with COVID-19, enrolled during active disease.

This clone appeared once. The chain has TRBV5-5 and TRBJ2-3; D is uncertain. The CDR3 is 17 residues long. V dropped 6 bases and J dropped 3 bases, with 23 bases sitting between them. Germline loops: CDR1 SGHKS, CDR2 YYEKEE (reference sequence). CDR3 in amino acids: CASTPRHSADRTDTQYF. The CDR3 DNA sequence: TGTGCCAGCACCCCTCGCCACTCCGCCGATAGAACAGATACGCAGTATTTT.

This clone was seen more than once but under ten times. The chain has TRBV12-3 or TRBV12-4 and TRBJ2-1, with TRBD1 identical over 7 bases. This CDR3 region has 13 residues. J lost 9 bases, V lost 6 bases, and 8 bases had no gene match. CDR3 sequence: CASRPTGVVEQFF. Written as DNA, the CDR3 is TGTGCCAGCAGGCCAACAGGGGTGGTTGAGCAGTTCTTC.

The genes are TRBV19 and TRBJ1-1, with 7 bases matching TRBD1. CDR1 LNHDA and CDR2 SQIVND come from the germline V gene (reference sequence). The V and J ends lost 5 bases and 8 bases, in that order; junction bases with no gene match: 11. This CDR3 is built from 14 residues. CDR3 sequence: CASSLSGTALEAFF. The CDR3 DNA reads as TGTGCCAGTAGTCTCTCCGGGACAGCCCTAGAAGCTTTCTTT.